This record looks at one TCR beta chain sequence and its context. Antigen specificity is unknown. Sequencing used cDNA as its template, made by extracting RNA and reverse transcribing it. Here immunoSEQ multiplex PCR was the method, and the copy in TCRdb shows in-frame clones only, minus some. Of around 190,000 clones listed, around 56% are singletons. The sample belongs to a study of CD8+ T cells in alopecia areata. Overall study context: It was 6 to 18 months of tofacitinib, and then there were 6 months off drug. Study findings and constraints: Sharing of TCR sequences between patients (possibly for HLA-related reasons) was less clear than in mice.

Treatment meaning: oral pan-JAK inhibitor, 5-10 mg twice daily. In germline, CDR1 is LGHNA, CDR2 YNFKEQ. The length of the CDR3 is 13 residues. Between the trimmed V and J ends, which lost 3 bases and 2 bases, there was a span of 7 bases. This sequence originates from a human donor with alopecia areata. The sample consisted of CD4+ T cells sorted from blood, taken at week 4, from a patient treated with tofacitinib. This chain uses TRBV4-2 with TRBJ1-2; no definite D call. The CDR3 region is CASSQAVNYGYTF. CDR3 nucleotides: TGTGCCAGCAGCCAGGCAGTCAACTATGGCTACACCTTC.